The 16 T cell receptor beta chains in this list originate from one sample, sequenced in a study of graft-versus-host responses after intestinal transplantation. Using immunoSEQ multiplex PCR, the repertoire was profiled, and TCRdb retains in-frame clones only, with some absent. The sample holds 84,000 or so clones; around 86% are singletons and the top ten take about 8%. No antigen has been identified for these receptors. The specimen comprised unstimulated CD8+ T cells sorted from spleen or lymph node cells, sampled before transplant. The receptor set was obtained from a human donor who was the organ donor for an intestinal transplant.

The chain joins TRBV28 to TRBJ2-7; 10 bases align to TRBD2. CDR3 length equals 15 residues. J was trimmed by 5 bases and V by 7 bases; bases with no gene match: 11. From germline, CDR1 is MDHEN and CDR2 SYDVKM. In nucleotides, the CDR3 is TGTGCCAGCACCCTAGGGCCTAGCGGGAGCCACGAGCAGTACTTC. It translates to CASTLGPSGSHEQYF.

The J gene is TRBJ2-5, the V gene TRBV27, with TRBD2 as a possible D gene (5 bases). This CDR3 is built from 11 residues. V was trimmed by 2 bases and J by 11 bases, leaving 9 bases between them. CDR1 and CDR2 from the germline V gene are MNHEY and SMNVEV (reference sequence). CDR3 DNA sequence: TGTGCCAGCAGTTTAAGTGGGGAGCAGTACTTC. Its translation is CASSLSGEQYF.

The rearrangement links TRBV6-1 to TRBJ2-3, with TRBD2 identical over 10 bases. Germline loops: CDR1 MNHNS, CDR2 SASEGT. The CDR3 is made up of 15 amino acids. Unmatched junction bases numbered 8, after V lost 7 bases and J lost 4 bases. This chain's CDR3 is CASMSGGADSDTQYF. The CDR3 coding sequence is TGTGCCAGCATGAGCGGGGGGGCAGACTCAGATACGCAGTATTTT.

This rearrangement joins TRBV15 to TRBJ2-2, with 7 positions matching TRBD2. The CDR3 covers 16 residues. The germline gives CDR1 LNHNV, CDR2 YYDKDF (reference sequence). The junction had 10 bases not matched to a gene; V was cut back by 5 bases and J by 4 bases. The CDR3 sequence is CATSCLGGSCTGELFF. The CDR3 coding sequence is TGTGCCACCAGCTGCCTCGGGGGGTCCTGCACCGGGGAGCTGTTTTTT. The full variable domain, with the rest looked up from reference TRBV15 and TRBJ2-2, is DAMVIQNPRYQVTQFGKPVTLSCSQTLNHNVMYWYQQKSSQAPKLLFHYYDKDFNNEADTPDNFQSRRPNTSFCFLDIRSPGLGDTAMYLCATSCLGGSCTGELFFGEGSRLTVL.

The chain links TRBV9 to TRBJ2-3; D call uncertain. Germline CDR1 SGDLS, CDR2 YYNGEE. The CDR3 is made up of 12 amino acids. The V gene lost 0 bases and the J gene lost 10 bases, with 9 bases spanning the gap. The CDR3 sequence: CASSVEVGPQYF. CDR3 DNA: TGTGCCAGCAGCGTAGAAGTAGGTCCGCAGTATTTT.

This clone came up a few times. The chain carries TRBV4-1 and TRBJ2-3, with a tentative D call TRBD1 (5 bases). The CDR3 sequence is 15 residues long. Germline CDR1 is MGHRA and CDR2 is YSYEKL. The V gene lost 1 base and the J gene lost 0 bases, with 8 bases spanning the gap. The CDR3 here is CASSQVGASTDTQYF. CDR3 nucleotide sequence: TGCGCCAGCAGCCAAGTTGGGGCTAGCACAGATACGCAGTATTTT.

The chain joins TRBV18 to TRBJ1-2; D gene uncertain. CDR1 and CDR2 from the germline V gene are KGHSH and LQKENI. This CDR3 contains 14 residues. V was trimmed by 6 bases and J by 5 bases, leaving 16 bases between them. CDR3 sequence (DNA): TGTGCCAGCTCTCCAGCTCGGAGACGGTATGGCTACACCTTC. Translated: CASSPARRRYGYTF.

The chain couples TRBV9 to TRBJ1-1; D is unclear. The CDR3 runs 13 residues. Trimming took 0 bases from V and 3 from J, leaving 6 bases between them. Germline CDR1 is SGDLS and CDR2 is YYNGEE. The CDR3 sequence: CASSVAFDTEAFF. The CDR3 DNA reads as TGTGCCAGCAGCGTAGCCTTCGACACTGAAGCTTTCTTT.

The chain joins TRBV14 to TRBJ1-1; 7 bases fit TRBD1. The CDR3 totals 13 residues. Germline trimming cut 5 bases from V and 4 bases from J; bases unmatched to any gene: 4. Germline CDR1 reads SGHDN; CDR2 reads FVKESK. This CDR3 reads CASSYTGVTEAFF. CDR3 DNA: TGTGCCAGCAGCTACACAGGGGTCACTGAAGCTTTCTTT. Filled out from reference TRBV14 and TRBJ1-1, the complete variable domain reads EAGVTQFPSHSVIEKGQTVTLRCDPISGHDNLYWYRRVMGKEIKFLLHFVKESKQDESGMPNNRFLAERTGGTYSTLKVQPAELEDSGVYFCASSYTGVTEAFFGQGTRLTVV.

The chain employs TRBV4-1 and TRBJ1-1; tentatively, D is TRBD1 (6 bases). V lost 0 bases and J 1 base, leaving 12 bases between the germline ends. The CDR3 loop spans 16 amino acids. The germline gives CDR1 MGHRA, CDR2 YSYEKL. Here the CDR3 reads CASSQDWGAWNTEAFF. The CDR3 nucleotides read TGCGCCAGCAGCCAAGATTGGGGGGCTTGGAACACTGAAGCTTTCTTT.

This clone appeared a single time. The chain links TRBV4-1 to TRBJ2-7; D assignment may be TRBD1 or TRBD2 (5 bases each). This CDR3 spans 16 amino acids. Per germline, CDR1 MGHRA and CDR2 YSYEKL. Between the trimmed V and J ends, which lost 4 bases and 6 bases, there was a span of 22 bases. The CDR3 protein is CASSPSPGTRPCEQYF. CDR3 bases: TGCGCCAGCAGCCCCTCACCCGGGACGCGCCCCTGCGAGCAGTACTTC.

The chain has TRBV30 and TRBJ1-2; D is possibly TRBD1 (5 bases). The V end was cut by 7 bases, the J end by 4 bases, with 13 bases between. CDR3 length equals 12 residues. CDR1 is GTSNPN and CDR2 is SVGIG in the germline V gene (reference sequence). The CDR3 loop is CASPVGTYGYTF. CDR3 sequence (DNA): TGTGCCTCCCCGGTAGGGACCTATGGCTACACCTTC.

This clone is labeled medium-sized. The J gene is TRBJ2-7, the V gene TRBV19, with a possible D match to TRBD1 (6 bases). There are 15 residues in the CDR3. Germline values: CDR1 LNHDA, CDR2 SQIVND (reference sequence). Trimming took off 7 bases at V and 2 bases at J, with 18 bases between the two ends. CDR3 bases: TGTGCCAGTACCCCGGACAGCCTATCCCCCTACGAGCAGTACTTC. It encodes CASTPDSLSPYEQYF.

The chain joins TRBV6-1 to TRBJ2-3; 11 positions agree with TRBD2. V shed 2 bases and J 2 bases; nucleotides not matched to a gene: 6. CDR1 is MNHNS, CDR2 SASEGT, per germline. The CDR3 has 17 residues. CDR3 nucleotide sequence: TGTGCCAGCAGTGAAAAGGTAGCGGGGGGGCCCACAGATACGCAGTATTTT. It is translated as CASSEKVAGGPTDTQYF.

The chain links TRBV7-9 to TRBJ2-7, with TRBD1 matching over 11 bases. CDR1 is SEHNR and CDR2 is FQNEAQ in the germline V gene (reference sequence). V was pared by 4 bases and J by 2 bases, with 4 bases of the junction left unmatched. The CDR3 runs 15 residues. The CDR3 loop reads CASSWTGGLPYEQYF. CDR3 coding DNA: TGTGCCAGCAGCTGGACAGGGGGCCTCCCCTACGAGCAGTACTTC. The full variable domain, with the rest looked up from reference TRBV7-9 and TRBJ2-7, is DTGVSQNPRHKITKRGQNVTFRCDPISEHNRLYWYRQTLGQGPEFLTYFQNEAQLEKSRLLSDRFSAERPKGSFSTLEIQRTEQGDSAMYLCASSWTGGLPYEQYFGPGTRLTVT.

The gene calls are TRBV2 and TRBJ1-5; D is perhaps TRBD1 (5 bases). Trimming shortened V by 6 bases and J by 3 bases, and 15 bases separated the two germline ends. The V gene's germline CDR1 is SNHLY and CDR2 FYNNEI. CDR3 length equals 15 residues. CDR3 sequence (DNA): TGTGCCAGCAGCGACATCGACAGCGACAATCAGCCCCAGCATTTT. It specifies CASSDIDSDNQPQHF.